In this sample, the clone carrying this TCR beta chain turned up many times. Its specificity is not known. This specimen comes from a study of T cells in Graves' hyperthyroidism and ophthalmopathy. Broader study findings: In blood, most of the thyroid clonotypes expanded above 0.001 were also present. Stable hyperthyroidism and ophthalmopathy were separated using 13 V-J signatures.

This CDR3 contains 15 residues. Trimming shortened V by 1 base and J by 0 bases, and 6 bases separated the two germline ends. From germline, CDR1 is LNHDA and CDR2 SQIVND (reference sequence). Amplification of TCR beta CDR3 regions used RNA as the template. Carried out on the TCR CDR3, a first-round RT-PCR used the HTBI primer set. MiXCR, run by TCRdb on the multiplex PCR reads, gives a single entry per CDR3 protein. The sample carries approximately 870,000 distinct CDR3 sequences, around 38% recorded once. Those patients with uncontrolled infection, other autoimmune disease, pregnancy or lactation were excluded. Using about 10 ml of fresh peripheral blood, PBMCs were prepared.

Sequencing input: blood. The TCR comes from a man younger than 30 with Graves' hyperthyroidism. The chain links TRBV19 to TRBJ2-2; D uncertain. CDR3 loop: CASSIVGSNTGELFF. The CDR3 DNA follows: TGTGCCAGTAGTATAGTCGGATCGAACACCGGGGAGCTGTTTTTT.